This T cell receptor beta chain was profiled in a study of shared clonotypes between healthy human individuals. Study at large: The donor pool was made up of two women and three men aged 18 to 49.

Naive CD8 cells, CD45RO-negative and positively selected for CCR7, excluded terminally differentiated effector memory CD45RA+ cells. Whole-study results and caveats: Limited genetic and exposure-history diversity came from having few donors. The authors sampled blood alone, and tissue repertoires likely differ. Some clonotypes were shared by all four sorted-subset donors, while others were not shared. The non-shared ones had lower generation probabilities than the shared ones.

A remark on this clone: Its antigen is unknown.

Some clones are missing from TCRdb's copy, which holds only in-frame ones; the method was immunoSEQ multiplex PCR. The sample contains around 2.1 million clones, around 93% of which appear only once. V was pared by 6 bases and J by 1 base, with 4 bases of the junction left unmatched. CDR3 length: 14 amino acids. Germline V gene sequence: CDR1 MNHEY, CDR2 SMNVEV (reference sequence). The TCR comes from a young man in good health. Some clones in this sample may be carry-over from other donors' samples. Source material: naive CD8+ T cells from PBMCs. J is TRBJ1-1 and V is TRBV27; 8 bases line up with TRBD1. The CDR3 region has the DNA TGTGCCAGCAGAGACAGGGGTGGGAACACTGAAGCTTTCTTT. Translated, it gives CASRDRGGNTEAFF.